This TCR beta chain was documented in a study of graft-versus-host responses after intestinal transplantation. About the study: As for transplant type, recipients had multivisceral, liver-intestinal, or isolated intestinal grafts. The study, taken as a whole, reports: Detected in recipient marrow were GvH clones, some of which were first observed in ileum or blood. Those patients showing graft-donor T cell macrochimerism displayed high graft-versus-host to host-versus-graft clonal ratios in allografts.

Here immunoSEQ multiplex PCR was the method, and the copy in TCRdb shows in-frame clones only, minus some. Of tens of thousands of clones listed, just over 90% are singletons. This clone has only one observation. Its target is unknown. Trimming removed 4 bases from V and 7 bases from J; junction bases left unmatched: 10. Germline V gives CDR1 MNHEY, CDR2 SVGAGI. This CDR3 has 15 residues. The TCR sequence derives from a human donor who received an intestinal transplant. The chain recombines TRBV6-5 with TRBJ2-1, with 7 positions matching TRBD2. This material consisted of unstimulated CD8+ T cells sorted from spleen or lymph node cells, taken before intestinal transplant. CDR3 coding DNA: TGTGCCAGCAGTTTCCGGGCGGGACTACTAAATGAGCAGTTCTTC. Translation gives CASSFRAGLLNEQFF.